Listed here are 9 T cell receptor beta chains from one sample, sequenced in a study of control samples from healthy donors and cancer patients. Profiling relied on immunoSEQ multiplex PCR, and the TCRdb table lists in-frame clones only, not all of them. The sample has fewer than 100,000 clones; nearly 90% are singletons. Sequencing input: blood. The receptors shown here come from a woman aged 50 to 60 in good health.

The chain recombines TRBV6-5 with TRBJ2-5; D gene uncertain. The V and J ends lost 3 bases and 5 bases respectively, with 4 bases between them. The CDR3 has 11 amino acids. Germline loops: CDR1 MNHEY, CDR2 SVGAGI. The CDR3 is CASSYRETQYF. DNA for the CDR3: TGTGCCAGCAGTTATCGGGAGACCCAGTACTTC.

The rearrangement uses TRBV7-2 and TRBJ2-2; D ambiguous. Germline V gene lookup returns CDR1 SGHTA and CDR2 FQGNSA. The CDR3 is 13 residues long. Trimming removed 5 bases at V and 8 bases at J, with 12 bases between. The CDR3 DNA reads as TGTGCCAGCAGCCTCGACAACGCGGGGGAGCTGTTTTTT. Translating it yields CASSLDNAGELFF.

This chain joins TRBV9 and TRBJ2-3; D is unresolved. Trimming took 0 bases from V and 6 from J, leaving 11 bases between them. Germline lookup yields CDR1 SGDLS and CDR2 YYNGEE. This CDR3 has 14 amino acids. CDR3 DNA: TGTGCCAGCAGCGTAGGGGTGCGGAAGGATACGCAGTATTTT. Residues: CASSVGVRKDTQYF.

The rearrangement joins TRBV5-4 to TRBJ1-4, with TRBD1 identical over 9 bases. The V segment lost 7 bases and the J segment 8 bases; nucleotides outside the gene matches: 12. The CDR3 contains 15 residues. Germline lookup yields CDR1 SGHNT and CDR2 YYREEE (reference sequence). CDR3 bases: TGTGCCAGCTTCATAGGGACAGGGAATCTAGAAAAACTGTTTTTT. Translated, it gives CASFIGTGNLEKLFF. The variable domain in full, completed from reference TRBV5-4 and TRBJ1-4, reads ETGVTQSPTHLIKTRGQQVTLRCSSQSGHNTVSWYQQALGQGPQFIFQYYREEENGRGNFPPRFSGLQFPNYSSELNVNALELDDSALYLCASFIGTGNLEKLFFGSGTQLSVL.

The chain combines TRBV5-1 with TRBJ2-7; no reliable D call. CDR3 length: 15 amino acids. The germline CDR1 and CDR2 sequences are SGHRS and YFSETQ. V lost 0 bases and J 0 bases, leaving 10 bases between the germline ends. This CDR3 is CASSLDGSSSYEQYF. The CDR3, as DNA: TGCGCCAGCAGCTTGGATGGCTCCAGCTCCTACGAGCAGTACTTC.

J is TRBJ1-1 and V is TRBV5-1; the D gene is possibly TRBD1 (5 bases). The germline V and J ends were trimmed by 4 bases and 3 bases, with 19 bases remaining between them. From germline, CDR1 is SGHRS and CDR2 YFSETQ. The length of the CDR3 is 16 residues. In DNA form, the CDR3 reads TGCGCCAGCAGCGCCCGGGCCGGGGGGGTGGACACTGAAGCTTTCTTT. Its protein product is CASSARAGGVDTEAFF.

The CDR3 coding sequence is TGTGCCAGCAGCTTTAGTCAGGGGGGACCCTACAATGAGCAGTTCTTC. As protein: CASSFSQGGPYNEQFF. The chain is built from TRBV13 and TRBJ2-1; TRBD1 might be the D (7 bases). V lost 3 bases and J lost 2, with 14 bases in between. The CDR3 runs to 16 residues. Germline CDR1 and CDR2: PRHDT and FYEKMQ (reference sequence).

This clone has only one observation. The rearrangement links TRBV4-1 to TRBJ1-4, with D possibly TRBD1 on 5 matching bases. The germline V and J ends were trimmed by 3 bases and 4 bases, with 6 bases remaining between them. CDR1 and CDR2 (germline): MGHRA, YSYEKL. CDR3 length: 13 residues. The CDR3 sequence is CASSQQGNEKLFF. DNA of the CDR3: TGCGCCAGCAGCCAGCAGGGTAATGAAAAACTGTTTTTT.

This chain uses TRBV12-3 or TRBV12-4 with TRBJ1-5; TRBD1 is a possible D gene (6 bases). V dropped 8 bases and J dropped 5 bases, with 10 bases sitting between them. CDR3 length: 12 amino acids. This chain's CDR3 is CASAKGDQPQHF. CDR3 nucleotides: TGTGCCAGCGCCAAGGGGGATCAGCCCCAGCATTTT.